The 15 T cell receptor beta chains listed next were all sequenced from one sample in a study of graft-versus-host responses after intestinal transplantation. Their recognized antigens are unknown. TCRdb's copy holds only in-frame clones and misses some; the assay was immunoSEQ multiplex PCR. This sample has about 120,000 clones, with about nine tenths found just once. The sample consisted of unstimulated CD4+ T cells sorted from spleen or lymph node cells, taken before intestinal transplant. The receptors originated from a human donor who received an intestinal transplant.

The genes are TRBV30 and TRBJ1-2; 8 bases are shared with TRBD1. Germline V gene sequence: CDR1 GTSNPN, CDR2 SVGIG (reference sequence). The CDR3 has 13 residues. The J segment lost 8 bases and the V segment lost 4 bases, leaving 9 bases of the junction unmatched. CDR3 residues: CAWNPDREVGYTF. Here the CDR3 DNA reads TGTGCCTGGAACCCGGACAGGGAAGTCGGCTACACCTTC.

This clone was detected only once. The chain recombines TRBV9 with TRBJ2-1, with 7 bases aligning to TRBD1. The CDR3 consists of 15 residues. Trimming took 4 bases from V and 5 from J; bases not matched to a gene: 9. CDR1 is SGDLS and CDR2 is YYNGEE in the germline V gene. DNA for the CDR3: TGTGCCAGCAGCCTATTAGGACAGGTCGACAATGAGCAGTTCTTC. It yields the protein CASSLLGQVDNEQFF.

V is TRBV5-1 and J is TRBJ2-3, with 7 positions matching TRBD2. The CDR3 extends over 15 amino acids. Unmatched junction bases numbered 1, after V lost 0 bases and J lost 0 bases. CDR1 and CDR2 (germline): SGHRS, YFSETQ. This CDR3 is CASSLGRGSTDTQYF. The CDR3 nucleotides read TGCGCCAGCAGCTTGGGGCGGGGGAGCACAGATACGCAGTATTTT.

This clone was counted a few times. This rearrangement joins TRBV4-1 to TRBJ2-1; 9 bases map to TRBD2. This CDR3 has 16 residues. Losses at the gene ends were 3 bases for V and 6 bases for J; bases not matched to a gene: 9. Germline CDR1 reads MGHRA; CDR2 reads YSYEKL. The CDR3, as DNA: TGCGCCAGCAGCCATTATGGACTAGCGACCGTCAATGAGCAGTTCTTC. Amino acids: CASSHYGLATVNEQFF.

The V and J genes are TRBV6-1 and TRBJ2-7; D unclear. Trimming left V 4 bases short and J 4 bases short, with 2 bases between. Germline V CDR1 and CDR2: MNHNS, SASEGT. CDR3 length: 10 residues. CDR3 in amino acids: CASSAYEQYF. The CDR3 DNA sequence: TGTGCCAGCAGTGCGTACGAGCAGTACTTC.

The chain has TRBV5-4 and TRBJ1-2, with a tentative D call TRBD1 (5 bases). Trimming shortened V by 4 bases and J by 0 bases, and 10 bases separated the two germline ends. This CDR3 is 14 amino acids long. Looked up from germline, CDR1 is SGHNT and CDR2 is YYREEE (reference sequence). The CDR3 coding sequence is TGTGCCAGCAGCCCCCAGGGAACTAACTATGGCTACACCTTC. This encodes CASSPQGTNYGYTF.

This clone has just one count. The V call is TRBV27, the J call TRBJ2-7, with a weak D call TRBD2 (5 bases). The V and J ends lost 5 bases and 1 base respectively, with 12 bases between them. Germline V gives CDR1 MNHEY, CDR2 SMNVEV (reference sequence). The CDR3 spans 14 residues. The CDR3 protein is CASSPLERSYEQYF. The CDR3 nucleotides read TGTGCCAGCAGTCCACTCGAGCGGTCCTACGAGCAGTACTTC.

V usage is TRBV9 and J usage is TRBJ2-3; 10 bases agree with TRBD2. Germline values: CDR1 SGDLS, CDR2 YYNGEE. After removal of 0 bases from V and 3 bases from J, the junction contained 4 bases not matched to a gene. CDR3 size: 16 residues. The DNA for the CDR3 is TGTGCCAGCAGCGTAGCTCCTAGCGGGAGTACAGATACGCAGTATTTT. Its translation is CASSVAPSGSTDTQYF.

The chain recombines TRBV2 with TRBJ2-4; 7 nucleotides match TRBD1. Trimming removed 5 bases from V and 6 bases from J; junction bases left unmatched: 4. Germline V gene sequence: CDR1 SNHLY, CDR2 FYNNEI. The CDR3 extends over 13 amino acids. This CDR3 reads CASSSNRGNIQYF. As DNA, the CDR3 is TGTGCCAGCAGTTCCAACAGGGGAAACATTCAGTACTTC.

The rearrangement uses TRBV7-6 and TRBJ2-7; the D gene is possibly TRBD1 (5 bases). The V gene's germline CDR1 is SGHVS and CDR2 FNYEAQ. The CDR3 covers 14 residues. V lost 5 bases to trimming and J lost 4 bases, with 15 bases between them. The CDR3 coding sequence is TGTGCCAGCAGCCGTTTGGGGCAGGGTTACGAGCAGTACTTC. Translation: CASSRLGQGYEQYF.

V usage is TRBV19 and J usage is TRBJ1-1, with D tentatively TRBD1 (5 bases). Deletions cut 9 bases from V and 5 bases from J, with 19 bases between. Germline V lookup: CDR1 LNHDA, CDR2 SQIVND (reference sequence). This CDR3 region has 14 residues. The CDR3 here is CASNRNGMMTEAFF. The CDR3 DNA sequence: TGTGCCAGCAACAGGAATGGTATGATGACTGAAGCTTTCTTT.

The rearrangement links TRBV7-3 to TRBJ2-1, with D perhaps matching TRBD1 (6 bases). CDR3 length: 13 residues. Germline V gene data show CDR1 as SGHTA and CDR2 as FQGTGA. V was trimmed by 2 bases and J by 7 bases, leaving 9 bases between them. CDR3 sequence: CASSLQGWNEQFF. CDR3 nucleotide sequence: TGTGCCAGCAGCTTACAGGGGTGGAATGAGCAGTTCTTC. Based on the CDR3 plus reference TRBV7-3 and TRBJ2-1, the full variable domain is GAGVSQTPSNKVTEKGKYVELRCDPISGHTALYWYRQSLGQGPEFLIYFQGTGAADDSGLPNDRFFAVRPEGSVSTLKIQRTERGDSAVYLCASSLQGWNEQFFGPGTRLTVL.

J is TRBJ1-2 and V is TRBV6-5; tentative D call: TRBD1 (6 bases). In germline, CDR1 is MNHEY, CDR2 SVGAGI. The length of the CDR3 is 13 residues. Trimming stripped 5 bases from V and 7 bases from J, with 14 bases between. As DNA, the CDR3 is TGTGCCAGCAGTCTAATTACAGGGTCTGGCTACACCTTC. Translation: CASSLITGSGYTF.

This sequence joins TRBV7-9 and TRBJ2-1, with a possible D match to TRBD1 (6 bases). Germline V lookup: CDR1 SEHNR, CDR2 FQNEAQ (reference sequence). The CDR3 covers 15 residues. Trimming took off 5 bases at V and 7 bases at J, with 18 bases between the two ends. The CDR3 loop is CASSPGTQNLNEQFF. The CDR3 region has the DNA TGTGCCAGCAGCCCCGGGACACAGAATTTAAATGAGCAGTTCTTC.

The chain links TRBV28 to TRBJ1-3; D unresolved. The germline V and J ends were trimmed by 3 bases and 0 bases, with 12 bases remaining between them. CDR1 is MDHEN and CDR2 is SYDVKM in the germline V gene. This CDR3 region has 16 residues. CDR3 DNA sequence: TGTGCCAGCAGTTTCGTGTCGGGAAGCTCTGGAAACACCATATATTTT. The encoded protein is CASSFVSGSSGNTIYF.